Sequencing of this TCR gamma chain was carried out in a study of gamma delta lymphoproliferative disorders and STAT genes. TCRdb made new clone calls on the multiplex PCR reads using CATT. Of more than 2,000 gamma-chain clones listed, about an eighth are singletons. Sequencing used genomic DNA taken from PBMCs of patients and controls. By its share, this clone is medium-sized (0.01 to 0.1%). V was pared by 0 bases and J by 1 base, with 3 bases of the junction left unmatched. The CDR3 length is 14 residues. From germline, CDR1 is EGSTGY and CDR2 YDSYTSSV. This rearrangement joins TRGV4 to TRGJ1 or TRGJ2. The J gene, left out of TCRdb, was set here by checking the DNA against germline. The sample was blood. This TCR was recovered from a human donor in good health. The CDR3 here is CATWDGPNYYKKLF. As DNA, the CDR3 is TGTGCCACCTGGGATGGGCCAAATTATTATAAGAAACTCTTT.